These T cell receptor beta chains were read from a single sample in a study of human T cells and chemical hapten exposure. TCRdb processed the 5' RACE reads anew with MiXCR; each CDR3 protein has one entry. Altogether tens of thousands of distinct CDR3 sequences are present, under 10% being singletons, with the ten largest covering approximately 2.5%. All receptors derive from a male donor in good health. CDR3s leave out the opening cysteine and the closing phenylalanine or tryptophan. The order of the fields is CDR3 length, D gene, clone size, V gene, J gene, CDR3 protein. A D gene is named only where the DNA matches it firmly. Size values are once, few and many counts, or a class for expanded clones, and some rows have none.

14	NA	few	TRBV6-1	TRBJ1-1	ASSETGLGVNTEAF
11	NA	NA	TRBV4-3	TRBJ2-1	ASSQEPVNEQF
12	NA	NA	TRBV6-4	TRBJ2-1	ASSDSGENNEQF
14	TRBD1	many	TRBV6-2/TRBV6-3	TRBJ2-7	ASSYSQGQSGYEQY
13	NA	NA	TRBV4-2	TRBJ2-1	ASSRASDSYNEQF
10	TRBD1	few	TRBV20-1	TRBJ1-1	SAKPGQGQAF
10	NA	many	TRBV18	TRBJ1-1	ASSPQGGEAF
11	NA	few	TRBV29-1	TRBJ1-1	SVDRGQNTEAF
11	NA	many	TRBV18	TRBJ1-1	ASSQGGATEAF
11	TRBD1	many	TRBV29-1	TRBJ1-4	SVGQGGGEKLF
9	TRBD1	many	TRBV29-1	TRBJ1-1	SARDSTEAF
14	TRBD2	NA	TRBV3-1	TRBJ2-3	ASSQDQGSGGGTQY
18	TRBD2	once	TRBV18	TRBJ2-6	ASSLQGGLAGGDGANVLT
11	NA	NA	TRBV25-1	TRBJ1-5	ASSALGNQPQH
15	NA	few	TRBV7-2	TRBJ2-6	ASSLAGGASGANVLT
12	NA	many	TRBV5-1	TRBJ2-2	ASSSRPSGGELF
12	NA	many	TRBV5-1	TRBJ2-5	ASSLASEPETQY
12	TRBD1	few	TRBV6-2/TRBV6-3	TRBJ1-1	ASSYSTTGVEAF
17	TRBD2	few	TRBV7-2	TRBJ2-3	ASSLRPRLAGGPTDTQY
13	TRBD2	NA	TRBV5-5	TRBJ2-3	ASSLSGLGVDTQY
12	NA	many	TRBV20-1	TRBJ2-1	SASGIPSYNEQF
15	NA	NA	TRBV15	TRBJ1-4	ATSGVSVTATNEKLF
12	TRBD2	few	TRBV29-1	TRBJ2-2	SVEDQRGSGELF
13	NA	many	TRBV11-2	TRBJ1-1	ASSLMGRRNTEAF
12	NA	many	TRBV5-1	TRBJ2-1	ASSLAGSTNEQF
14	TRBD2	few	TRBV6-1	TRBJ2-5	ASSEGRLAGVETQY
13	TRBD1	many	TRBV6-5	TRBJ2-1	ASSSGQGPSNEQF
15	TRBD2	many	TRBV7-9	TRBJ2-3	ASSLVALAVTTDTQY
14	NA	few	TRBV7-8	TRBJ2-7	ASSLNLAGRAYEQY
13	TRBD1	many	TRBV6-1	TRBJ1-2	ASRGQGLIDYGYT
14	NA	few	TRBV12-5	TRBJ2-2	ASGFRLDGNTGELF